The rows below give T cell receptor beta chains drawn from one sample of a study of blood T cell repertoires in COVID-19. Some clones are missing from TCRdb's copy, which holds only in-frame ones; the method was immunoSEQ multiplex PCR. The sample has 95,000 to 150,000 clones; 84% are singletons. Specimen: PBMCs or T cells enriched from blood (not recorded which). The receptors derive from a young woman who had recovered from COVID-19. Each CDR3 is given with its conserved first and last residue. The D gene is left open where the match is weak. A row's size may be missing; if present it is once, few, many or a size class.

d_call: NA
clone_size: few
j_call: TRBJ2-1
v_call: TRBV7-2
cdr3_nt: TGTGCCAGCAGCTTAGCCTTCGGACAGTACAATGAGCAGTTCTTC
cdr3_aa: CASSLAFGQYNEQFF

d_call: NA
clone_size: NA
j_call: TRBJ2-2
v_call: TRBV5-6
cdr3_nt: TGTGCCAGCAGAGAAAGGGGAAAGAACACCGGGGAGCTGTTTTTT
cdr3_aa: CASRERGKNTGELFF

d_call: TRBD1
clone_size: NA
j_call: TRBJ1-2
v_call: TRBV6-5
cdr3_nt: TGTGCCAGCAGTTCCGGGACAGGGGTCTATGGCTACACCTTC
cdr3_aa: CASSSGTGVYGYTF

d_call: TRBD2
clone_size: few
j_call: TRBJ2-7
v_call: TRBV4-3
cdr3_nt: TGCGCCAGCAGCCAAGAACCTAGCGGGAGTTCGTACGAGCAGTACTTC
cdr3_aa: CASSQEPSGSSYEQYF

d_call: TRBD1
clone_size: NA
j_call: TRBJ1-2
v_call: TRBV29-1
cdr3_nt: TGCAGCGTTGTTTTGACAGGGGGAGGCTATGGCTACACCTTC
cdr3_aa: CSVVLTGGGYGYTF

d_call: TRBD1
clone_size: NA
j_call: TRBJ1-1
v_call: TRBV2
cdr3_nt: TGTGCCAGCAGTGAAGCAGGGGGCAGGACTGAAGCTTTCTTT
cdr3_aa: CASSEAGGRTEAFF

d_call: TRBD2
clone_size: once
j_call: TRBJ2-1
v_call: TRBV6-5
cdr3_nt: TGTGCCAGCAACGACAAGCGGGAGGGGGACAATGAGCAGTTCTTC
cdr3_aa: CASNDKREGDNEQFF

d_call: TRBD2
clone_size: NA
j_call: TRBJ2-1
v_call: TRBV19
cdr3_nt: TGTGCCAGTAAGACTAGCGGAGGGTACAATGAGCAGTTCTTC
cdr3_aa: CASKTSGGYNEQFF

d_call: NA
clone_size: NA
j_call: TRBJ2-7
v_call: TRBV3-1/TRBV3-2
cdr3_nt: TGTGCCAGCAGCCAATCGGCTAGGGGCGAGCAGTACTTC
cdr3_aa: CASSQSARGEQYF

d_call: NA
clone_size: NA
j_call: TRBJ1-6
v_call: TRBV9
cdr3_nt: TGTGCCAGCAGCCCGGGGTCTAGCTCCTATAATTCACCCCTCCACTTT
cdr3_aa: CASSPGSSSYNSPLHF

d_call: TRBD1
clone_size: NA
j_call: TRBJ1-5
v_call: TRBV10-3
cdr3_nt: TGTGCCATCAGTGAGGGACAGGCAGAGCAGCCCCAGCATTTT
cdr3_aa: CAISEGQAEQPQHF

d_call: TRBD1
clone_size: NA
j_call: TRBJ2-3
v_call: TRBV11-3
cdr3_nt: TGTGCCAGCAGCTCCCTGGGACAGGGGCCAGATACGCAGTATTTT
cdr3_aa: CASSSLGQGPDTQYF

d_call: NA
clone_size: once
j_call: TRBJ1-5
v_call: TRBV6-5
cdr3_nt: TGTGCCAGCAGAAAGAGCCTGGGCCAGCCCCAGCATTTT
cdr3_aa: CASRKSLGQPQHF

d_call: TRBD1
clone_size: NA
j_call: TRBJ1-6
v_call: TRBV18
cdr3_nt: TGTGCCAGCTCGAGGGACAGGGCTAATTCACCCCTCCACTTT
cdr3_aa: CASSRDRANSPLHF

d_call: NA
clone_size: NA
j_call: TRBJ1-6
v_call: TRBV15
cdr3_nt: TGTGCCACCAGCAGAGAAGGAGGGGCGAGGAATTCACCCCTCCACTTT
cdr3_aa: CATSREGGARNSPLHF

d_call: TRBD1
clone_size: few
j_call: TRBJ2-7
v_call: TRBV19
cdr3_nt: TGTGCCAGTAGCCTAATGACGACAGGGACCGAGCAGTACTTC
cdr3_aa: CASSLMTTGTEQYF

d_call: NA
clone_size: NA
j_call: TRBJ1-3
v_call: TRBV28
cdr3_nt: TGTGCCAGCAGTGACTCCGGGACTCTTGGAGTAAACACCATATATTTT
cdr3_aa: CASSDSGTLGVNTIYF